A single sample is the source of the 16 T cell receptor beta chains below, sequenced in a study of blood T cell repertoires in COVID-19. Profiling relied on immunoSEQ multiplex PCR, and the TCRdb table lists in-frame clones only, not all of them. This repertoire shows more than 300,000 clones, roughly 83% found once; its top ten account for 1.6%. Sequencing was carried out using peripheral blood. The receptors were sampled from a woman aged 45-60 years with acute or convalescent COVID-19.

V usage is TRBV5-1 and J usage is TRBJ2-2; D is perhaps TRBD1 (5 bases). Deletions cut 0 bases from V and 1 base from J, with 7 bases between. The germline CDR1 and CDR2 sequences are SGHRS and YFSETQ. The CDR3 covers 15 residues. The DNA of the CDR3 is TGCGCCAGCAGCTTGGTCCAGGGGAACACCGGGGAGCTGTTTTTT. This translates into CASSLVQGNTGELFF.

The gene calls are TRBV11-2 and TRBJ2-3, with TRBD1 identical over 10 bases. V trimming: 5 bases; J trimming: 6 bases; junction bases outside the gene matches: 11. The germline V gene encodes CDR1 SGHAT and CDR2 FQNNGV. This CDR3 region has 16 residues. The CDR3 reads CASSRWGQGSADTQYF. DNA of the CDR3: TGTGCCAGCAGCCGGTGGGGACAGGGGTCAGCGGATACGCAGTATTTT. The entire variable domain, with the rest obtained from reference TRBV11-2 and TRBJ2-3, is as follows: EAGVAQSPRYKIIEKRQSVAFWCNPISGHATLYWYQQILGQGPKLLIQFQNNGVVDDSQLPKDRFSAERLKGVDSTLKIQPAKLEDSAVYLCASSRWGQGSADTQYFGPGTRLTVL.

Details on this clone: At the DNA level, this CDR3 is encoded by other sequences in the same sample as well. The chain has TRBV15 and TRBJ2-7; 10 positions match TRBD2. V gave up 5 bases and J gave up 3 bases; unmatched junction bases: 1. Germline CDR1 is LNHNV and CDR2 is YYDKDF (reference sequence). There are 13 residues in the CDR3. CDR3 in DNA: TGTGCCACCAGCCGGACTAGCGGCTACGAGCAGTACTTC. This encodes CATSRTSGYEQYF.

The V gene is TRBV11-2, the J gene TRBJ2-7; D may be TRBD2 (5 bases). CDR3 size: 15 residues. Germline V lookup: CDR1 SGHAT, CDR2 FQNNGV. Deletions cut 2 bases from V and 2 bases from J, with 13 bases between. The CDR3 DNA is TGTGCCAGCAGCTTACCCGGGGTAGGGACCTACGAGCAGTACTTC. Its translation is CASSLPGVGTYEQYF. Variable domain in full (rest from reference TRBV11-2 and TRBJ2-7): EAGVAQSPRYKIIEKRQSVAFWCNPISGHATLYWYQQILGQGPKLLIQFQNNGVVDDSQLPKDRFSAERLKGVDSTLKIQPAKLEDSAVYLCASSLPGVGTYEQYFGPGTRLTVT.

This chain uses TRBV20-1 with TRBJ1-1, with D possibly being TRBD1 (6 bases). The CDR3 spans 11 residues. Germline loops: CDR1 DFQATT, CDR2 SNEGSKA (reference sequence). V lost 6 bases and J 4 bases, leaving 9 bases between the germline ends. The CDR3 DNA is TGCAGTGCAAGACAGGTCACTGAAGCTTTCTTT. It specifies CSARQVTEAFF.

This clone was seen only once. Other DNA sequences in this sample translate to the same CDR3. The chain carries TRBV7-2 and TRBJ1-2, with 7 bases matching TRBD1. V lost 3 bases and J lost 2; bases outside the gene matches: 3. Germline V lookup: CDR1 SGHTA, CDR2 FQGNSA. This CDR3 is 14 amino acids long. Here the CDR3 reads CASSLNRGNYGYTF. In DNA, the CDR3 is TGTGCCAGCAGCTTGAACAGGGGAAACTATGGCTACACCTTC.

This chain links TRBV5-1 with TRBJ2-3, with unresolved D. Germline loops: CDR1 SGHRS, CDR2 YFSETQ. Trimming pared 3 bases from V and 1 base from J, leaving 9 bases between. The length of the CDR3 is 14 residues. The CDR3 nucleotides read TGCGCCAGCAGCTGGGCTCAAGGCACAGATACGCAGTATTTT. It translates to CASSWAQGTDTQYF.

This chain joins TRBV6-1 and TRBJ1-4, with no clear D. V was shortened by 2 bases and J by 8 bases, with 9 bases between the two germline ends. The CDR3 has 13 amino acids. Germline lookup yields CDR1 MNHNS and CDR2 SASEGT. The CDR3 sequence: CASSEREAEKLFF. The CDR3 region has the DNA TGTGCCAGCAGTGAAAGGGAGGCCGAAAAACTGTTTTTT.

This chain links TRBV9 with TRBJ2-7; 10 bases map to TRBD2. V was clipped by 0 bases and J by 9 bases; unmatched bases: 6. The CDR3 length is 14 residues. Germline CDR1 SGDLS, CDR2 YYNGEE. The CDR3, as DNA: TGTGCCAGCAGCGTAGAAGGGACTAGCGTCGGGCAGTACTTC. It specifies CASSVEGTSVGQYF.

V and J are TRBV27 and TRBJ2-7, with 8 bases fitting TRBD1. The germline CDR1 and CDR2 sequences are MNHEY and SMNVEV (reference sequence). CDR3 length: 14 amino acids. The junction had 7 bases not matched to a gene; V was cut back by 5 bases and J by 4 bases. As DNA, the CDR3 is TGTGCCAGCAGTGAAACAGGGGGTCTTTACGAGCAGTACTTC. Translation gives CASSETGGLYEQYF.

The rearrangement uses TRBV19 and TRBJ2-1; D gene unclear. Trimming left V 6 bases short and J 0 bases short, with 12 bases between. CDR3 length: 15 residues. Germline V gene sequence: CDR1 LNHDA, CDR2 SQIVND (reference sequence). The CDR3 DNA follows: TGTGCCAGTAGATATCTTGCTAACTCCTACAATGAGCAGTTCTTC. It encodes CASRYLANSYNEQFF.

DNA for the CDR3: TGTGCCAGCAGCTTAGTAAAGGACAGGGGGACCCCCGGGGAGCTGTTTTTT. Residues: CASSLVKDRGTPGELFF. The rearrangement joins TRBV7-6 to TRBJ2-2; 10 nucleotides agree with TRBD1. The junction had 8 bases not matched to a gene; V was cut back by 1 base and J by 6 bases. Germline assignment: CDR1 SGHVS and CDR2 FNYEAQ. The length of the CDR3 is 17 residues.

The gene calls are TRBV6-5 and TRBJ2-7; maybe TRBD2 (6 bases). V lost 0 bases to trimming and J lost 3 bases, with 15 bases between them. This CDR3 comprises 16 residues. Germline V gene sequence: CDR1 MNHEY, CDR2 SVGAGI. CDR3 in amino acids: CASSYSSGASRYEQYF. DNA for the CDR3: TGTGCCAGCAGTTACTCTAGCGGAGCCTCACGCTACGAGCAGTACTTC.

This clone turned up a few times. The J gene is TRBJ2-1, the V gene TRBV13; TRBD2 aligns across 8 bases. CDR1 PRHDT and CDR2 FYEKMQ come from the germline V gene (reference sequence). CDR3 length: 15 residues. V shed 5 bases, J shed 10 bases, and the junction held 13 bases outside the gene matches. The DNA of the CDR3 is TGTGCCAGCAGCCGAAGCGGGAGAGGTTCTGGCGAGCAGTTCTTC. It translates to CASSRSGRGSGEQFF.

The chain carries TRBV28 and TRBJ2-1, with 10 bases that match TRBD1. Germline V CDR1 and CDR2: MDHEN, SYDVKM. The CDR3 is made up of 16 amino acids. V dropped 7 bases and J dropped 7; count of bases not matched to a gene: 13. The CDR3 region has the DNA TGTGCCAGCATGGGGTGGTGGGACAGGGGACGGAATGAGCAGTTCTTC. Translating it yields CASMGWWDRGRNEQFF.

The chain recombines TRBV13 with TRBJ1-4, with 8 bases fitting TRBD1. Per germline, CDR1 PRHDT and CDR2 FYEKMQ (reference sequence). The CDR3 is made up of 15 amino acids. V lost 6 bases to trimming and J lost 10 bases; unmatched junction nucleotides: 13. The CDR3 is CASRGRQGAKGKLFF. In DNA form, the CDR3 reads TGTGCCAGCAGAGGACGCCAGGGGGCGAAAGGAAAACTGTTTTTT.